What follows describes a single T cell receptor beta chain. The junction does not match germline at one end; this may be a read error. Repertoires were generated with immunoSEQ multiplex PCR, while TCRdb's copy carries only in-frame clones and drops some. The sample contains around 100,000 clones, around 87% of which appear only once. CDR1 is MNHEY, CDR2 SMNVEV, per germline (reference sequence). CDR3 size: 14 residues. This entry comes from a study of PD-L1 blockade in urothelial cancer. Study background: Male patients with bladder-origin urothelial cancer numbered about nine tenths of the roughly 30. Individuals in the cohort had been given 0 to 3 earlier chemotherapy regimens. Once treatment had started, blood was analyzed at 3 weeks (second dose) and again at 6 weeks.

Time point indicated: pretreatment peripheral blood. This specimen consisted of PBMCs, obtained around atezolizumab (anti-PD-L1) treatment. This clonotype was obtained from a man between 60 and 70 years old with urothelial cancer. The chain carries TRBV27 and TRBJ2-1, with D perhaps TRBD2 (5 bases). The CDR3 DNA reads as TGTGCCAGCAGTATGACCTTCGGACTCCCTAGCAGACTCTTC. Residues: CASSMTFGLPSRLF.